Listed below are T cell receptor beta chains from one sample, sequenced in a study of T cells after yellow fever vaccination. TCRdb used MiXCR to reprocess the 5' RACE reads, holding one entry per CDR3 protein. The table includes 450,000 to 600,000 distinct CDR3 sequences, 13% detected once. The source was PBMCs, collected on the day of the yellow fever booster vaccination. The receptors were sampled from a man between 25 and 39 years old who received the YFV17D yellow fever vaccine. CDR3s include the opening cysteine and the closing phenylalanine or tryptophan. The order of the fields is CDR3 protein, CDR3 DNA, D gene, J gene, V gene, clone size. A D gene is named only where the DNA matches it firmly. Clone size is stated in some rows and not others, as once, few, many or a class when expanded.

CASSLHPDTQYF TGTGCCAGCAGTTTACACCCCGATACGCAGTATTTT NA TRBJ2-3 TRBV4-3 NA
CASSLDLKGPEAFF TGTGCCAGCAGCTTAGATCTAAAGGGTCCTGAAGCTTTCTTT NA TRBJ1-1 TRBV11-2 few
CASSLVQGFPGEQFF TGTGCCAGCAGCTTAGTCCAGGGCTTTCCCGGCGAGCAGTTCTTC NA TRBJ2-1 TRBV7-2 few
CASSLVATGDTEAFF TGTGCCAGCAGTTTAGTCGCAACAGGTGACACTGAAGCTTTCTTT NA TRBJ1-1 TRBV27 NA
CSALGRGLNEQFF TGCAGTGCCCTCGGGCGGGGGCTAAATGAGCAGTTCTTC NA TRBJ2-1 TRBV20-1 few
CASSQDTGPGANVLTF TGCGCCAGCAGCCAAGATACGGGCCCTGGGGCCAACGTCCTGACTTTC NA TRBJ2-6 TRBV4-3 few
CASSRGGSSWPQHF TGTGCCAGCAGCAGGGGGGGGAGCTCTTGGCCCCAGCATTTT TRBD1 TRBJ1-5 TRBV27 few
CSVKRPTYNEQFF TGCAGCGTAAAGCGACCAACCTACAATGAGCAGTTCTTC NA TRBJ2-1 TRBV20-1 few
CSVALVSPSYEQYF TGCAGCGTTGCTTTAGTAAGTCCCTCCTACGAGCAGTACTTC NA TRBJ2-7 TRBV29-1 few
CASTAGSKYEQYF TGTGCCAGCACCGCAGGGTCTAAGTACGAGCAGTACTTC NA TRBJ2-7 TRBV6-1 few
CASSIRRASGANVLTF TGTGCCAGCAGCATACGACGAGCCTCTGGGGCCAACGTCCTGACTTTC NA TRBJ2-6 TRBV7-2 few
CATTPREGRLTDTQYF TGTGCCACCACCCCGCGGGAGGGCAGGCTCACAGATACGCAGTATTTT TRBD2 TRBJ2-3 TRBV6-1 few
CASSAHGSSARSSYNEQFF TGTGCCAGCAGCGCCCACGGGTCTAGCGCTAGAAGCTCCTACAATGAGCAGTTCTTC NA TRBJ2-1 TRBV9 many
CSGEVGLAVTDTQYF TGCAGCGGTGAGGTGGGACTAGCGGTGACAGATACGCAGTATTTT TRBD2 TRBJ2-3 TRBV29-1 NA
CAISLGQGDSPLHF TGTGCCATCAGCCTGGGACAGGGAGATTCACCCCTCCACTTT TRBD1 TRBJ1-6 TRBV10-3 NA
CASTKSGGKGGYEQYF TGTGCCAGCACCAAAAGCGGGGGGAAAGGAGGTTACGAGCAGTACTTC TRBD2 TRBJ2-7 TRBV7-9 NA
CASSVGEKLFF TGTGCCAGCAGTGTTGGTGAAAAACTGTTTTTT NA TRBJ1-4 TRBV12-3/TRBV12-4 few
CASNQGTNTEAFF TGTGCCAGCAACCAGGGGACGAACACTGAAGCTTTCTTT NA TRBJ1-1 TRBV12-3/TRBV12-4 many
CSARSEGEQYF TGCAGTGCTAGGTCAGAAGGCGAGCAGTACTTC NA TRBJ2-7 TRBV20-1 NA
CASSLVPTSTETQYF TGTGCCAGCAGCTTGGTGCCGACTAGCACGGAGACCCAGTACTTC TRBD2 TRBJ2-5 TRBV5-6 many
CASSLNGLAEWSTDTQYF TGTGCCAGCAGTTTAAATGGACTAGCGGAATGGAGCACAGATACGCAGTATTTT TRBD2 TRBJ2-3 TRBV27 NA
CSVVETQYF TGCAGTGTTGTGGAGACCCAGTACTTC NA TRBJ2-5 TRBV20-1 NA
CASSSDLDTDTQYF TGTGCCAGCAGTTCGGACCTAGACACAGATACGCAGTATTTT NA TRBJ2-3 TRBV27 few
CASRSQYSYNEQFF TGTGCCAGCAGATCCCAGTACTCCTACAATGAGCAGTTCTTC NA TRBJ2-1 TRBV2 few
CASSSTPGLRYREQYF TGTGCCAGCAGTTCAACTCCGGGACTCAGGTATCGGGAGCAGTACTTC NA TRBJ2-7 TRBV27 few
CASSPGDTYLYRQYF TGTGCCAGCTCACCTGGGGACACCTACCTCTACCGGCAGTACTTC NA TRBJ2-7 TRBV18 NA